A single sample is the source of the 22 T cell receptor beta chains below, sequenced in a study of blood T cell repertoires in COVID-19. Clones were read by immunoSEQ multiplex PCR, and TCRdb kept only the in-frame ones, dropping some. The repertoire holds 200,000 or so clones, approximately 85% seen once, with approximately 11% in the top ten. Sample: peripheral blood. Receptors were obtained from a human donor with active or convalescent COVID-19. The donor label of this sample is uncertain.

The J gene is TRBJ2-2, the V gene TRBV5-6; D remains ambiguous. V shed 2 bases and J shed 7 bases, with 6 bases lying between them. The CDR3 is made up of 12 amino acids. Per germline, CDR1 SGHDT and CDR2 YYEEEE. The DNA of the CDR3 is TGTGCCAGCAGCTTTCCGGGCGGGGAGCTGTTTTTT. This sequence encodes CASSFPGGELFF.

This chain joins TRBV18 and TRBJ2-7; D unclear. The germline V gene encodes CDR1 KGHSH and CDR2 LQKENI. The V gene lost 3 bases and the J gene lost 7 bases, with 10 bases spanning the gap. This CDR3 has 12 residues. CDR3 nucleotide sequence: TGTGCCAGCTCACCCGACTCGAGGGAGCAGTACTTC. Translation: CASSPDSREQYF.

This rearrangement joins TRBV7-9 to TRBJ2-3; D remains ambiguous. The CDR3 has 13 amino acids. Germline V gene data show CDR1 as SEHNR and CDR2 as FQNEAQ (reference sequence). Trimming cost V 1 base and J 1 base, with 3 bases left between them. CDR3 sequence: CASSLGGTDTQYF. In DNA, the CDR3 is TGTGCCAGCAGCTTAGGAGGCACAGATACGCAGTATTTT.

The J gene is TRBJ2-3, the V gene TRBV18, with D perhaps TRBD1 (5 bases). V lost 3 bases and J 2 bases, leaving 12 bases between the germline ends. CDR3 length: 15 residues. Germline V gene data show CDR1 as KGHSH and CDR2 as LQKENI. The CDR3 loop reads CASSPSQGPTDTQYF. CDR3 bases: TGTGCCAGCTCACCTAGTCAGGGCCCCACAGATACGCAGTATTTT.

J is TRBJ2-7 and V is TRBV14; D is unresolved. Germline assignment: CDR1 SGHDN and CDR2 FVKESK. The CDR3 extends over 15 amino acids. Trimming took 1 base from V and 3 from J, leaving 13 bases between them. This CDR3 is CASSQVGSRSYEQYF. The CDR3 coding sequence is TGTGCCAGCAGCCAAGTTGGCTCGCGGAGCTACGAGCAGTACTTC.

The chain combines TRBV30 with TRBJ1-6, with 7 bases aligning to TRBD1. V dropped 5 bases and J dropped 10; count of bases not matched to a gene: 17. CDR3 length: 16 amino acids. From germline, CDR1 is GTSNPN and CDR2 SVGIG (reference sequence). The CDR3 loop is CAWAHRGGLNGSPLHF. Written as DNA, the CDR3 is TGTGCCTGGGCGCACAGGGGCGGCCTAAATGGATCACCCCTCCACTTT.

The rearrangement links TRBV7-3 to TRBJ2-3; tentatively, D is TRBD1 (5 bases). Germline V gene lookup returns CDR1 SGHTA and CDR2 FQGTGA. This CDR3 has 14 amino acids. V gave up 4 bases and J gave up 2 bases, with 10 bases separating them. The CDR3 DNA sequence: TGTGCCAGCAGCTCACGACAGCCCACAGATACGCAGTATTTT. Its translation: CASSSRQPTDTQYF.

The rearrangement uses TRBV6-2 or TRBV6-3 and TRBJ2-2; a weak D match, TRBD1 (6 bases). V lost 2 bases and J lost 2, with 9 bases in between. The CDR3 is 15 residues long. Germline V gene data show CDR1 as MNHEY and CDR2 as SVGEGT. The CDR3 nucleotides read TGTGCCAGCAGTTACATCAGGGGAAACACCGGGGAGCTGTTTTTT. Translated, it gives CASSYIRGNTGELFF.

The CDR3 loop is CASSLTGAQPQHF. The CDR3 DNA is TGTGCCAGCAGCTTAACAGGGGCCCAGCCCCAGCATTTT. V is TRBV11-2 and J is TRBJ1-5; the match to TRBD1 covers 7 bases. The CDR3 runs 13 residues. CDR1 SGHAT and CDR2 FQNNGV come from the germline V gene. J lost 7 bases, V lost 2 bases, and 2 bases had no gene match.

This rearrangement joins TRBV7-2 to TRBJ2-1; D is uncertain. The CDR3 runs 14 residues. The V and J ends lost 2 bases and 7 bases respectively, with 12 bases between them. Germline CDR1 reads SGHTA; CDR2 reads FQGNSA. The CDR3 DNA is TGTGCCAGCAGCTTAACTTGGTCCGGGAATGAGCAGTTCTTC. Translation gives CASSLTWSGNEQFF.

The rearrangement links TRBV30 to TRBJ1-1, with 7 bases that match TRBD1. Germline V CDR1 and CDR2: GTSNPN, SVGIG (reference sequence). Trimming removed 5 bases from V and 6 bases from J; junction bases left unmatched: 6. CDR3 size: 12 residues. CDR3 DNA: TGTGCCTGGGATCCGACAGGGCCTGAAGCTTTCTTT. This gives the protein CAWDPTGPEAFF.

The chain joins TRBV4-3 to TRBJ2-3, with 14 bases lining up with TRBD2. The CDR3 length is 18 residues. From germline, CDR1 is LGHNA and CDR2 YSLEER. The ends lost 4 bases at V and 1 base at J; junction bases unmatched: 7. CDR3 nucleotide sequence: TGCGCCAGCAGCCTAGGACTAGCGGGGGGCAGGGGCACAGATACGCAGTATTTT. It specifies CASSLGLAGGRGTDTQYF.

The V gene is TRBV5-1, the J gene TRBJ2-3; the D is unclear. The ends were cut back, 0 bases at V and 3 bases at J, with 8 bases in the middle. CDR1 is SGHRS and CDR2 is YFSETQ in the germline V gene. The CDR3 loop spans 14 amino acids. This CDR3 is CASSLVSVTDTQYF. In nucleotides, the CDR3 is TGCGCCAGCAGCTTGGTGTCGGTAACAGATACGCAGTATTTT.

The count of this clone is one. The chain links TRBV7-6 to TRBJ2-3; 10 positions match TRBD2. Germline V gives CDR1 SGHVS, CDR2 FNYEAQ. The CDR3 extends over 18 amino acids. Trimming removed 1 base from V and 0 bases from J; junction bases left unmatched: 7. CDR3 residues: CASSLVPSGGTSTDTQYF. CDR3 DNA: TGTGCCAGCAGCTTAGTTCCTAGCGGGGGCACTAGCACAGATACGCAGTATTTT.

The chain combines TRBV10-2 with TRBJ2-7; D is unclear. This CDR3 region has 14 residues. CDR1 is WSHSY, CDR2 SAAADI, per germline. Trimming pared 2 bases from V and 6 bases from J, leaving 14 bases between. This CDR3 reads CASSETDVRLEQYF. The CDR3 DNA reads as TGCGCCAGCAGTGAGACCGACGTGAGGCTCGAGCAGTACTTC.

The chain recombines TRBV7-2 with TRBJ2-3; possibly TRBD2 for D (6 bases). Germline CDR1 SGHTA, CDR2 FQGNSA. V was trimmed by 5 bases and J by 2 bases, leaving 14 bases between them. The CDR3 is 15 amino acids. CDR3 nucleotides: TGTGCCAGCAGCACAGGACCGGGAGTCACAGATACGCAGTATTTT. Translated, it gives CASSTGPGVTDTQYF.

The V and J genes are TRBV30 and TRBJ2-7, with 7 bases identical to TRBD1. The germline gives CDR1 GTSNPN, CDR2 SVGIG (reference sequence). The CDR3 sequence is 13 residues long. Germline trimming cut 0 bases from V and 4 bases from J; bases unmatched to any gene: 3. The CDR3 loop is CAWSVTGEYEQYF. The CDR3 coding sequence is TGTGCCTGGAGTGTAACAGGGGAGTACGAGCAGTACTTC.

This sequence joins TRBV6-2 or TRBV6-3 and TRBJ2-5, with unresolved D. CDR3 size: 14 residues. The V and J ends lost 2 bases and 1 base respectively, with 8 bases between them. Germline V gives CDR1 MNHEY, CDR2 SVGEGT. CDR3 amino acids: CASSYVVPQETQYF. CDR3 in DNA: TGTGCCAGCAGTTACGTAGTTCCCCAAGAGACCCAGTACTTC.

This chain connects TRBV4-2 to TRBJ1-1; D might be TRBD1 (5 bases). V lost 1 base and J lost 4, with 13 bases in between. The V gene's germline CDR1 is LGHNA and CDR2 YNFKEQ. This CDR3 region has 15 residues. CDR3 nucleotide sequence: TGTGCCAGCAGCCAAGCGGCGGGGCCGAGCACTGAAGCTTTCTTT. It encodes CASSQAAGPSTEAFF.

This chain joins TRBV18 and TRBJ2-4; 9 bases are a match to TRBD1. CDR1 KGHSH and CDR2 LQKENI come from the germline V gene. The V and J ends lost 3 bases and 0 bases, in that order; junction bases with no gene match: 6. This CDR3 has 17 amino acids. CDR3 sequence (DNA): TGTGCCAGCTCACCTACACAGGGGGCACTAGCCAAAAACATTCAGTACTTC. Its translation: CASSPTQGALAKNIQYF.

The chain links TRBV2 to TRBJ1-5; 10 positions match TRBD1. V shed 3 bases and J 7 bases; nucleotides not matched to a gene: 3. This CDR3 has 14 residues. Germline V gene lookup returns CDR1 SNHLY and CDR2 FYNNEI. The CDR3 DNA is TGTGCCAGCAGTGATGGGACAGGGGAACAGCCCCAGCATTTT. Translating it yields CASSDGTGEQPQHF.

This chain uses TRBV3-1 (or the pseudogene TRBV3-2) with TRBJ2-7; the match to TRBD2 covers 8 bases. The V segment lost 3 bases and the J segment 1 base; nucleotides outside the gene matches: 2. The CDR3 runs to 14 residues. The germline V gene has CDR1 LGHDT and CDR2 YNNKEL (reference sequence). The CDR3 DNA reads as TGTGCCAGCAGCCACGGGGGGGGGTCCTACGAGCAGTACTTC. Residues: CASSHGGGSYEQYF.